The clone carrying this T cell receptor (beta chain) was counted once. This entry comes from a study of Graves' ophthalmopathy and Graves' hyperthyroidism. The sequenced template was RNA, covering the TCR beta CDR3 region. HTBI-primed first-round RT-PCR preceded second-round multiplex PCR. TCRdb re-called the multiplex PCR reads with MiXCR, one entry per CDR3 protein. The sample holds 500,000 to 700,000 distinct CDR3 sequences, approximately 35% seen once. Germline values: CDR1 SGHRS, CDR2 YFSETQ. V lost 3 bases, J lost 2 bases, and 17 bases lay in between. The CDR3 has 17 residues. This clonotype was obtained from an adult man with Graves' hyperthyroidism. The sample comprised peripheral blood or thyroid tissue (not recorded which). This chain connects TRBV5-1 to TRBJ2-2; D remains ambiguous. The CDR3 coding sequence is TGCGCCAGCAGCTCCGACGACTTCTCTGGAAACACCGGGGAGCTGTTTTTT. This codes for CASSSDDFSGNTGELFF.